Below, 16 T cell receptor beta chains from the same sample are listed, as sequenced in a study of shared clonotypes between healthy human individuals. Clones were sequenced by immunoSEQ multiplex PCR, and TCRdb holds only the in-frame ones, with some missing. The sample gives 2 million to 2.5 million clones, approximately 94% of which show up once; more than 1.5% is in the top ten. Positively selected for CCR7, the CD45RO-negative cells used as naive CD8 cells excluded terminally differentiated effector memory CD45RA+ cells. Sequenced input: naive CD8+ T cells from PBMCs. These receptors were obtained from a man aged 18 to 30 in good health. Some clones in this sample may be carry-over from other donors' samples.

The CDR3 protein is CASSPRGAGELFF. CDR3 sequence (DNA): TGTGCCAGCAGTCCCAGGGGGGCCGGGGAGCTGTTTTTT. The chain uses TRBV28 and TRBJ2-2, with D possibly TRBD1 on 7 matching bases. V was shortened by 5 bases and J by 6 bases, with 10 bases between the two germline ends. The germline V gene encodes CDR1 MDHEN and CDR2 SYDVKM. CDR3 length equals 13 residues.

CDR3 sequence (DNA): TGTGCCAGCAGCGACTTTGGACAGGACCCTACCTATGGCTACACCTTC. Protein sequence: CASSDFGQDPTYGYTF. The genes are TRBV14 and TRBJ1-2; TRBD1 agrees at 7 bases. Trimming took 5 bases from V and 4 from J; bases not matched to a gene: 13. Germline-derived CDR1 and CDR2 are SGHDN and FVKESK. This CDR3 is built from 16 residues.

This chain connects TRBV27 to TRBJ2-3, with D unclear. The CDR3 contains 16 residues. Germline lookup yields CDR1 MNHEY and CDR2 SMNVEV (reference sequence). V gave up 0 bases and J gave up 0 bases, with 10 bases separating them. CDR3 region: CASSLSRSASTDTQYF. CDR3 sequence (DNA): TGTGCCAGCAGTTTATCTCGAAGCGCTAGCACAGATACGCAGTATTTT.

V usage is TRBV28 and J usage is TRBJ2-6; perhaps TRBD1 as D (5 bases). Trimming shortened V by 3 bases and J by 0 bases, and 12 bases separated the two germline ends. CDR1 MDHEN and CDR2 SYDVKM come from the germline V gene. The CDR3 runs 17 residues. The CDR3 reads CASSLTESLSGANVLTF. DNA of the CDR3: TGTGCCAGCAGTTTGACAGAATCCCTCTCTGGGGCCAACGTCCTGACTTTC.

The genes are TRBV4-1 and TRBJ2-5; 7 positions match TRBD2. The trim removed 4 bases at V and 2 bases at J, leaving 4 bases unmatched. The CDR3 consists of 14 residues. Germline-derived CDR1 and CDR2 are MGHRA and YSYEKL. The DNA of the CDR3 is TGCGCCAGCAGCCCCCTGGGACTACAAGAGACCCAGTACTTC. Encoded protein: CASSPLGLQETQYF.

The genes are TRBV27 and TRBJ2-7; TRBD1 agrees at 11 bases. Germline V gene lookup returns CDR1 MNHEY and CDR2 SMNVEV (reference sequence). V shed 5 bases and J 4 bases; nucleotides not matched to a gene: 7. The CDR3 runs 15 residues. DNA for the CDR3: TGTGCCAGCAGTCCGTGGACAGGGGGCGCGTACGAGCAGTACTTC. The encoded protein is CASSPWTGGAYEQYF.

The chain recombines TRBV28 with TRBJ1-1; TRBD1 is a possible D gene (5 bases). The V and J ends lost 3 bases and 0 bases respectively, with 17 bases between them. The germline CDR1 and CDR2 sequences are MDHEN and SYDVKM. The CDR3 extends over 17 amino acids. Here the CDR3 reads CASSFSSRDYMNTEAFF. DNA for the CDR3: TGTGCCAGCAGTTTTTCGTCCAGGGACTACATGAACACTGAAGCTTTCTTT.

V and J are TRBV30 and TRBJ2-5; possible D gene TRBD1, 5 bases. The J call may be incorrect, as the DNA end agrees better with TRBJ2-7. The CDR3 is made up of 15 amino acids. In germline, CDR1 is GTSNPN, CDR2 SVGIG (reference sequence). The CDR3 DNA reads TGTGCCTGGAGCCCCGATGGACACGTAATCTACGAGCAGTACTTC. It specifies CAWSPDGHVIYEQYF.

The V gene is TRBV7-6, the J gene TRBJ1-1; no definite D call. Germline CDR1 reads SGHVS; CDR2 reads FNYEAQ. The V end lost 5 bases, the J end lost 4 bases, and 20 bases lay between the germline ends. The CDR3 runs 16 residues. CDR3 sequence reads: CASSQWGEGVITEAFF. In nucleotides, the CDR3 is TGTGCCAGCAGCCAGTGGGGAGAGGGAGTCATCACTGAAGCTTTCTTT. The full variable domain, its missing parts supplied by reference TRBV7-6 and TRBJ1-1, is GAGVSQSPRYKVTKRGQDVALRCDPISGHVSLYWYRQALGQGPEFLTYFNYEAQQDKSGLPNDRFSAERPEGSISTLTIQRTEQRDSAMYRCASSQWGEGVITEAFFGQGTRLTVV.

This chain links TRBV29-1 with TRBJ1-2, with TRBD1 as a possible D gene (6 bases). This CDR3 comprises 13 residues. Per the germline V gene, CDR1 is SQVTM and CDR2 is ANQGSEA. Trimming left V 8 bases short and J 4 bases short, with 17 bases between. The CDR3 spells CSSQGGGGYGYTF. CDR3 in DNA: TGCAGCTCCCAAGGGGGAGGGGGCTATGGCTACACCTTC.

The chain uses TRBV4-3 and TRBJ1-1, with D possibly matching TRBD1 (5 bases). V shed 0 bases and J shed 3 bases, with 8 bases lying between them. The CDR3 consists of 14 residues. Germline V CDR1 and CDR2: LGHNA, YSLEER. The CDR3 DNA follows: TGCGCCAGCAGCCAAGATGTCAGGGACACTGAAGCTTTCTTT. Translation gives CASSQDVRDTEAFF.

This rearrangement joins TRBV4-1 to TRBJ1-1; D gene unclear. The V gene lost 2 bases and the J gene lost 0 bases, with 16 bases spanning the gap. The CDR3 is 17 residues long. The germline gives CDR1 MGHRA, CDR2 YSYEKL. The CDR3 loop is CASSQTRVGRMNTEAFF. The CDR3, as DNA: TGCGCCAGCAGCCAAACCCGGGTCGGGAGAATGAACACTGAAGCTTTCTTT.

The rearrangement links TRBV28 to TRBJ2-5, with D maybe TRBD2 (5 bases). This CDR3 region has 14 residues. Germline values: CDR1 MDHEN, CDR2 SYDVKM. The germline V and J ends were trimmed by 6 bases and 5 bases, with 16 bases remaining between them. The CDR3 coding sequence is TGTGCCAGCAGACTTTGGAGGAGGTGGGAGACCCAGTACTTC. Translated, it gives CASRLWRRWETQYF.

Comments on this clone: This sample includes further DNA sequences coding for the same CDR3. The rearrangement joins TRBV9 to TRBJ2-3, with D perhaps TRBD2 (5 bases). The germline CDR1 and CDR2 sequences are SGDLS and YYNGEE. Deletions cut 7 bases from V and 0 bases from J, with 12 bases between. This CDR3 spans 14 amino acids. CDR3 in amino acids: CASSPGGSTDTQYF. DNA of the CDR3: TGTGCCAGCTCGCCCGGCGGGAGCACAGATACGCAGTATTTT. The whole variable domain, filled in from reference TRBV9 and TRBJ2-3, reads DSGVTQTPKHLITATGQRVTLRCSPRSGDLSVYWYQQSLDQGLQFLIQYYNGEERAKGNILERFSAQQFPDLHSELNLSSLELGDSALYFCASSPGGSTDTQYFGPGTRLTVL.

The J gene is TRBJ1-2, the V gene TRBV4-1; D perhaps matches TRBD1 (5 bases). The CDR3 runs to 15 residues. The ends were cut back, 1 base at V and 2 bases at J, with 11 bases in the middle. Germline V gives CDR1 MGHRA, CDR2 YSYEKL. The CDR3 spells CASSQVQGPNYGYTF. CDR3 coding DNA: TGCGCCAGCAGCCAAGTCCAGGGACCCAACTATGGCTACACCTTC.

Comments on this clone: Different DNA sequences within this sample yield the same CDR3. V and J are TRBV7-9 and TRBJ1-1; D is possibly TRBD1 (5 bases). The CDR3 extends over 14 amino acids. The germline V gene encodes CDR1 SEHNR and CDR2 FQNEAQ (reference sequence). Deletions cut 6 bases from V and 1 base from J, with 12 bases between. Here the CDR3 reads CASSLGEQNTEAFF. The CDR3 DNA reads as TGTGCCAGCAGTCTGGGGGAACAGAACACTGAAGCTTTCTTT.